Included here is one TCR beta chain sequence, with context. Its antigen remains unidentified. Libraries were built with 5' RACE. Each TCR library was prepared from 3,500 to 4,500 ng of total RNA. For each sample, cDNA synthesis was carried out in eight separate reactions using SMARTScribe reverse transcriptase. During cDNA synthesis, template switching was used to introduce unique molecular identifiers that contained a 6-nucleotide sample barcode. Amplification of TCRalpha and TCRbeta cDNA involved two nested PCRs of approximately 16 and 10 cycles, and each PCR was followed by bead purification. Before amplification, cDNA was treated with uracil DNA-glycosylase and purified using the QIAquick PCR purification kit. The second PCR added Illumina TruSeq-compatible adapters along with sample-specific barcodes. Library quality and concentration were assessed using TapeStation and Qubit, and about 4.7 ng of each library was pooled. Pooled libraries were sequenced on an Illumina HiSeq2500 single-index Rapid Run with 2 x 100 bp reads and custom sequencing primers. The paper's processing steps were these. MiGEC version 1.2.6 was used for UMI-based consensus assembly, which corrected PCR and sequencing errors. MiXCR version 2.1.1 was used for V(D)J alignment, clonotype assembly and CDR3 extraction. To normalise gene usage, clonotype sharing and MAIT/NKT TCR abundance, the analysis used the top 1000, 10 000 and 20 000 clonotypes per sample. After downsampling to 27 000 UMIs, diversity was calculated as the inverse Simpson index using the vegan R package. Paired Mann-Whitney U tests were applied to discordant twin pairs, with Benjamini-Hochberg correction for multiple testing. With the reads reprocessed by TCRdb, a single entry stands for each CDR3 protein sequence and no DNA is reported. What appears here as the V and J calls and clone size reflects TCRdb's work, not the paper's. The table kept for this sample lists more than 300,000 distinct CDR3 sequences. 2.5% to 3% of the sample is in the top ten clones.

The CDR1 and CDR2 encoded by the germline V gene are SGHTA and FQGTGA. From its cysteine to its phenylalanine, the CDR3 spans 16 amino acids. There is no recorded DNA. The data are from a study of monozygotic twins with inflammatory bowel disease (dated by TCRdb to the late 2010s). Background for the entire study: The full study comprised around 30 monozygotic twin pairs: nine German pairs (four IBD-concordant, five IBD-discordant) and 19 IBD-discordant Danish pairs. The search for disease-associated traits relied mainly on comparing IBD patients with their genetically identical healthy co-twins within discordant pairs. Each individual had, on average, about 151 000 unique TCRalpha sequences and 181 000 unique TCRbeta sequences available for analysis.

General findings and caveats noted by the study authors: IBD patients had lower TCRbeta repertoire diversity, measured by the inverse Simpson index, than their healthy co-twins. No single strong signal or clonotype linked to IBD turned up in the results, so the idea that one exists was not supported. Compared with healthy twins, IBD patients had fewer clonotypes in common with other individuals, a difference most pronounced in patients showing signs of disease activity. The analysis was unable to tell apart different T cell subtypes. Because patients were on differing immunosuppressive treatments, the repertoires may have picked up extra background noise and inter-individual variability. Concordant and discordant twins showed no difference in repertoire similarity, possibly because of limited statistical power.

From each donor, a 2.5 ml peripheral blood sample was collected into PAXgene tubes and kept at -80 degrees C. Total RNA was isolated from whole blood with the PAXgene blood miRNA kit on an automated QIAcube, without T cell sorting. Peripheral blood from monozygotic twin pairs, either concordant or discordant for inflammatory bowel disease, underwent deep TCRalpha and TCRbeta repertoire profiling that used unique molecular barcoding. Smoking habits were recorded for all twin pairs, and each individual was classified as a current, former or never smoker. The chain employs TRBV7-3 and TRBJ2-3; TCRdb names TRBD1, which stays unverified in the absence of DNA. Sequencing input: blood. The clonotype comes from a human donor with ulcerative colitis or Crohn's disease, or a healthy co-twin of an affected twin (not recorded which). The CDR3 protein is CASSSAFLAPEATQYF. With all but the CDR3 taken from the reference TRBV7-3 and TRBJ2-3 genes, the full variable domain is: GAGVSQTPSNKVTEKGKYVELRCDPISGHTALYWYRQSLGQGPEFLIYFQGTGAADDSGLPNDRFFAVRPEGSVSTLKIQRTERGDSAVYLCASSSAFLAPEATQYFGPGTRLTVL.